This T cell receptor beta chain was recovered during a study of shared clonotypes between healthy human individuals. Study-wide results and limits: Several donors shared about 4.8% of their naive CD4 clonotypes.

After removal of 1 base from V and 9 bases from J, the junction contained 7 bases not matched to a gene. The CDR3 sequence is 15 residues long. Germline V gene sequence: CDR1 LNHDA, CDR2 SQIVND (reference sequence). In the sorted-subset replicate PCRs, 200 ng DNA, 25,000 to 35,000 T cell genomes, was used. Clones were read by immunoSEQ multiplex PCR, and TCRdb kept only the in-frame ones, dropping some. The sample comprises about 610,000 clones, roughly 97% of which are singletons, and 0.045% to 0.06% rests with the top ten. Concerning this clone itself: Its antigen is unidentified.

The receptor comes from a woman aged 25-40 years in good health. The chain uses TRBV19 and TRBJ2-1; 9 bases fit TRBD1. The sequencing sample was made of naive CD4+ T cells sorted from blood. The subset is: CD45RA+ positively selected. The CDR3 reads CASSIVGTGSSEQFF. The CDR3 DNA reads TGTGCCAGTAGTATAGTCGGGACAGGGTCCAGTGAGCAGTTCTTC.